This TCR beta chain was recovered during a study of cytomegalovirus exposure and HLA in healthy donors. Study details: It was reported in a later analysis that the same platform had been used for the 120 validation repertoires as for the roughly 670 first-cohort repertoires.

Remarks on this clone: Its antigen remains unknown.

The junction had 3 bases not matched to a gene; V was cut back by 10 bases and J by 5 bases. Germline-derived CDR1 and CDR2 are SNHLY and FYNNEI. The CDR3 has 12 amino acids. Study observations and caveats: The authors enumerated some 160 TCR beta chains as linked to cytomegalovirus.

Some clones are missing from TCRdb's copy, which holds only in-frame ones; the method was immunoSEQ multiplex PCR. This sample has some 240,000 clones; approximately 86% occur once, and the top ten carry 0.95% to 1.5%. This receptor was taken from a woman in her thirties in good health and CMV-seropositive. The rearrangement uses TRBV2 and TRBJ1-2; 11 nucleotides line up with TRBD1. The sample taken for sequencing was PBMCs. CDR3 region: CATGTGGYGYTF. For the CDR3, the DNA is TGTGCCACCGGGACAGGGGGTTATGGCTACACCTTC. Full variable domain (rest looked up from reference TRBV2 and TRBJ1-2): EPEVTQTPSHQVTQMGQEVILRCVPISNHLYFYWYRQILGQKVEFLVSFYNNEISEKSEIFDDQFSVERPDGSNFTLKIRSTKLEDSAMYFCATGTGGYGYTFGSGTRLTVV.